The T cell receptor (beta chain) described here comes from a study of cytomegalovirus exposure and HLA in healthy donors. PCR involved 60 Vbeta and 13 Jbeta primers. Method: immunoSEQ multiplex PCR; TCRdb's copy keeps in-frame clones and lacks some. The sample shows around 190,000 clones, around 77% of them seen only once. The CDR3 contains 11 residues. The germline CDR1 and CDR2 sequences are MNHEY and SVGAGI. Trimming took 8 bases from V and 7 from J, leaving 12 bases between them. The chain has TRBV6-5 and TRBJ2-7, with D perhaps TRBD2 (5 bases). Material: PBMCs. This clonotype originated in a woman aged 30 to 39 in good health and CMV-seronegative. CDR3 loop: CASGPGLEQYF. DNA for the CDR3: TGTGCCAGCGGCCCGGGGTTGGAGCAGTACTTC.